Below are 23 T cell receptor beta chains sequenced from a single sample in a study of blood T cell repertoires in COVID-19. Clones were sequenced by immunoSEQ multiplex PCR, and TCRdb holds only the in-frame ones, with some missing. The table lists 55,000 to 75,000 clones, around nine tenths of them singletons. What was sequenced was peripheral blood. The receptor source for this set is a human donor in a cohort sampled during active COVID-19.

The chain couples TRBV11-2 to TRBJ1-4; TRBD1 is a possible D gene (5 bases). The V end was cut by 1 base, the J end by 6 bases, with 9 bases between. The CDR3 is made up of 14 amino acids. Germline V gives CDR1 SGHAT, CDR2 FQNNGV. CDR3 in DNA: TGTGCCAGCAGCTTAGGACAGAACTATGAAAAACTGTTTTTT. This codes for CASSLGQNYEKLFF.

This chain links TRBV25-1 with TRBJ2-5, with TRBD1 matching 12 bases. Germline V gene lookup returns CDR1 MGHDK and CDR2 SYGVNS. Trimming took 4 bases from V and 4 from J; bases not matched to a gene: 7. CDR3 length: 16 amino acids. The CDR3 DNA sequence: TGTGCCAGCAGTGCCTCCGGGACAGGGGGCACAGAGACCCAGTACTTC. Amino acids: CASSASGTGGTETQYF. Looking up the rest from reference TRBV25-1 and TRBJ2-5 gives the full variable domain: EADIYQTPRYLVIGTGKKITLECSQTMGHDKMYWYQQDPGMELHLIHYSYGVNSTEKGDLSSESTVSRIRTEHFPLTLESARPSHTSQYLCASSASGTGGTETQYFGPGTRLLVL.

Concerning this clone itself: This sample also contains other DNA sequences that code for the same CDR3. This rearrangement joins TRBV5-4 to TRBJ1-1; possibly TRBD1 for D (5 bases). CDR1 is SGHNT and CDR2 is YYREEE in the germline V gene (reference sequence). Trimming took 2 bases from V and 1 from J, leaving 9 bases between them. CDR3 length: 14 residues. The CDR3 sequence is CASSFRGGNTEAFF. The CDR3 DNA follows: TGTGCCAGCAGCTTTAGGGGCGGGAACACTGAAGCTTTCTTT. Drawing the rest from reference TRBV5-4 and TRBJ1-1, the complete variable domain is ETGVTQSPTHLIKTRGQQVTLRCSSQSGHNTVSWYQQALGQGPQFIFQYYREEENGRGNFPPRFSGLQFPNYSSELNVNALELDDSALYLCASSFRGGNTEAFFGQGTRLTVV.

V and J are TRBV19 and TRBJ1-5, with D unresolved. CDR1 and CDR2 (germline): LNHDA, SQIVND (reference sequence). CDR3 size: 15 residues. The V end lost 3 bases, the J end lost 4 bases, and 13 bases lay between the germline ends. Here the CDR3 reads CASSIGPGKNQPQHF. As DNA, the CDR3 is TGTGCCAGTAGTATCGGCCCGGGGAAGAATCAGCCCCAGCATTTT.

This rearrangement joins TRBV29-1 to TRBJ1-1, with D tentatively TRBD1 (6 bases). Germline-derived CDR1 and CDR2 are SQVTM and ANQGSEA. CDR3 length: 11 residues. The V and J ends lost 5 bases and 4 bases respectively, with 8 bases between them. The DNA for the CDR3 is TGCAGCGTTTGGGACACCACTGAAGCTTTCTTT. The encoded protein is CSVWDTTEAFF.

Here the CDR3 DNA reads TGTGCCACCCTAGGACAGGGGGTGAACTATGGCTACACCTTC. Protein: CATLGQGVNYGYTF. The V gene is TRBV27, the J gene TRBJ1-2; 10 bases are a match to TRBD1. Germline lookup yields CDR1 MNHEY and CDR2 SMNVEV (reference sequence). CDR3 length: 14 amino acids. Trimming removed 10 bases from V and 2 bases from J; junction bases left unmatched: 7.

This clone appeared a single time. The chain carries TRBV3-1 (or the pseudogene TRBV3-2) and TRBJ2-7; D not resolved. Deletions cut 0 bases from V and 4 bases from J, with 4 bases between. The V gene's germline CDR1 is LGHDT and CDR2 YNNKEL (reference sequence). There are 12 residues in the CDR3. CDR3 amino acids: CASSQDMYEQYF. The CDR3 region has the DNA TGTGCCAGCAGCCAAGATATGTACGAGCAGTACTTC.

This chain uses TRBV30 with TRBJ1-5; 11 bases align to TRBD1. This CDR3 is 16 amino acids long. With 2 bases clipped from V and 4 bases from J, the junction kept 7 bases outside the gene matches. Germline V CDR1 and CDR2: GTSNPN, SVGIG (reference sequence). CDR3 region: CAWSPGQGAYNQPQHF. The CDR3 DNA is TGTGCCTGGAGTCCTGGACAGGGGGCTTATAATCAGCCCCAGCATTTT.

The count of this clone is one. The chain is built from TRBV28 and TRBJ2-3; 10 nucleotides agree with TRBD2. J was trimmed by 0 bases and V by 5 bases; bases with no gene match: 14. The CDR3 extends over 19 amino acids. Germline V gives CDR1 MDHEN, CDR2 SYDVKM. CDR3 sequence: CASSPLLSSGGFSTDTQYF. For the CDR3, the DNA is TGTGCCAGCAGTCCACTCCTTTCTAGCGGGGGCTTTAGCACAGATACGCAGTATTTT.

V is TRBV7-8 and J is TRBJ1-5; the D is unclear. Germline V gives CDR1 SGHVS, CDR2 FQNEAQ. V was shortened by 6 bases and J by 1 base, with 16 bases between the two germline ends. This CDR3 has 16 residues. CDR3 DNA: TGTGCCAGCAGTTTAATGACGACACAGAGCAATCAGCCCCAGCATTTT. Its translation: CASSLMTTQSNQPQHF.

The genes are TRBV11-2 and TRBJ2-7, with 9 bases aligning to TRBD1. Trimming removed 2 bases from V and 2 bases from J; junction bases left unmatched: 7. Germline values: CDR1 SGHAT, CDR2 FQNNGV. This CDR3 comprises 16 residues. CDR3 in amino acids: CASSLLTGGPTYEQYF. CDR3 DNA: TGTGCCAGCAGCTTATTAACAGGGGGCCCGACCTACGAGCAGTACTTC.

This clone was detected a few times. This chain links TRBV10-1 with TRBJ2-7; D may be TRBD1 (7 bases). The CDR3 runs to 17 residues. Germline V CDR1 and CDR2: WNHNN, SYGVQD (reference sequence). Trimming left V 8 bases short and J 0 bases short, with 23 bases between. CDR3 DNA: TGCGCCAGCGGACCAGGTCGCGGGACAGCGTACTCCTACGAGCAGTACTTC. Translation gives CASGPGRGTAYSYEQYF.

The rearrangement links TRBV14 to TRBJ2-1; TRBD2 matches at 11 bases. Germline loops: CDR1 SGHDN, CDR2 FVKESK. This CDR3 is built from 16 residues. V shed 4 bases, J shed 9 bases, and the junction held 11 bases outside the gene matches. The CDR3 nucleotides are TGTGCCAGCAGCCCCTTTAGCGGGGGGGCCTTTCCTGAGCAGTTCTTC. It specifies CASSPFSGGAFPEQFF.

The V and J genes are TRBV5-4 and TRBJ1-1; 7 bases agree with TRBD1. Trimming cost V 7 bases and J 6 bases; bases outside gene matches: 9. The V gene's germline CDR1 is SGHNT and CDR2 YYREEE (reference sequence). The CDR3 contains 13 residues. CDR3 DNA: TGTGCCAGCGCCCCGACAGGGCGATCTGAAGCTTTCTTT. Amino acids: CASAPTGRSEAFF.

This chain joins TRBV5-6 and TRBJ2-7, with D perhaps matching TRBD2 (6 bases). Germline V gene data show CDR1 as SGHDT and CDR2 as YYEEEE. The CDR3 length is 14 residues. The V end was cut by 4 bases, the J end by 3 bases, with 14 bases between. This CDR3 is CASSPAFGGYEQYF. The CDR3 DNA is TGTGCCAGCAGCCCGGCCTTCGGGGGCTACGAGCAGTACTTC.

Regarding this clone: The sample contains more than one DNA sequence encoding this CDR3. This chain connects TRBV27 to TRBJ1-1, with a weak D call TRBD1 (6 bases). CDR1 and CDR2 (germline): MNHEY, SMNVEV (reference sequence). The CDR3 has 12 residues. Trimming took off 6 bases at V and 6 bases at J, with 11 bases between the two ends. CDR3 sequence reads: CASSLGGAEAFF. Written as DNA, the CDR3 is TGTGCCAGCAGCCTAGGGGGAGCTGAAGCTTTCTTT.

The chain is built from TRBV6-6 and TRBJ1-1, with no clear D. This CDR3 spans 14 amino acids. The ends were cut back, 8 bases at V and 4 bases at J, with 17 bases in the middle. Germline CDR1 is MNHNY and CDR2 is SVGAGI (reference sequence). The CDR3 DNA reads as TGTGCCAGCGGTTCGGGCGTAGCGGGCACTGAAGCTTTCTTT. Residues: CASGSGVAGTEAFF.

This rearrangement joins TRBV3-1 (or the pseudogene TRBV3-2) to TRBJ1-2; TRBD1 might be the D (6 bases). CDR1 and CDR2 (germline): LGHDT, YNNKEL (reference sequence). This CDR3 region has 18 residues. Trimming stripped 5 bases from V and 1 base from J, with 23 bases between. The CDR3 region has the DNA TGTGCCAGCAGCGGCGGACAGTCGACCCTAACCTATAACTATGGCTACACCTTC. It codes for CASSGGQSTLTYNYGYTF.

This chain links TRBV7-9 with TRBJ2-7, with 7 positions matching TRBD1. Germline loops: CDR1 SEHNR, CDR2 FQNEAQ (reference sequence). V shed 5 bases and J 0 bases; nucleotides not matched to a gene: 13. The CDR3 sequence is 17 residues long. The CDR3 nucleotides are TGTGCCAGCAGCCCAGCCCGGACAGGCTTTCTCTCCTACGAGCAGTACTTC. It is translated as CASSPARTGFLSYEQYF.

This chain joins TRBV7-2 and TRBJ1-1; D gene uncertain. This CDR3 spans 16 amino acids. Germline lookup yields CDR1 SGHTA and CDR2 FQGNSA. V lost 2 bases and J 0 bases, leaving 13 bases between the germline ends. The CDR3 sequence: CASSLSQVAMNTEAFF. The DNA of the CDR3 is TGTGCCAGCAGCTTAAGTCAGGTCGCTATGAACACTGAAGCTTTCTTT.

The chain recombines TRBV12-5 with TRBJ2-7; 8 positions agree with TRBD2. Germline CDR1 is LGHNT and CDR2 is FRNRAP. This CDR3 spans 14 amino acids. V lost 6 bases to trimming and J lost 2 bases; unmatched junction nucleotides: 6. In DNA, the CDR3 is TGTGCTAGTGGGGCCGGGGGGGCCACCTACGAGCAGTACTTC. This encodes CASGAGGATYEQYF.

The J gene is TRBJ2-1, the V gene TRBV9, with 9 bases aligning to TRBD2. The V gene's germline CDR1 is SGDLS and CDR2 YYNGEE. Losses at the gene ends were 2 bases for V and 1 base for J; bases not matched to a gene: 4. The CDR3 is 16 amino acids. CDR3 sequence: CASSVSGGPSYNEQFF. In nucleotides, the CDR3 is TGTGCCAGCAGCGTTAGCGGGGGCCCATCCTACAATGAGCAGTTCTTC.

This chain uses TRBV10-3 with TRBJ1-5; D is unresolved. CDR1 is ENHRY and CDR2 is SYGVKD in the germline V gene. Between the trimmed V and J ends, which lost 2 bases and 4 bases, there was a span of 9 bases. The CDR3 runs 14 residues. The CDR3 sequence: CAISEDSANQPQHF. DNA of the CDR3: TGTGCCATCAGTGAGGACTCAGCGAATCAGCCCCAGCATTTT.